A single sample gave rise to the 16 T cell receptor beta chains below, sequenced in a study of T cells in Graves' hyperthyroidism and ophthalmopathy. Amplification of TCR beta CDR3 regions was performed using RNA transcripts as template. HTBI primers were employed in a first-round RT-PCR of the TCR CDR3. Via MiXCR, TCRdb re-called the multiplex PCR reads, giving one row per CDR3 protein. The repertoire has hundreds of thousands of distinct CDR3 sequences, around 38% of them found once; the top ten carry approximately 10%. What was sequenced was blood. The receptors were sampled from a young man with Graves' hyperthyroidism.

This chain joins TRBV29-1 and TRBJ2-7; D uncertain. Germline V gives CDR1 SQVTM, CDR2 ANQGSEA. The CDR3 extends over 12 amino acids. The ends were cut back, 8 bases at V and 1 base at J, with 12 bases in the middle. CDR3 DNA: TGCAGCTTGGGTCAGAGGTCCTACGAGCAGTACTTC. Translated: CSLGQRSYEQYF.

The chain joins TRBV19 to TRBJ1-1, with TRBD1 identical over 9 bases. Germline trimming cut 11 bases from V and 1 base from J; bases unmatched to any gene: 14. This CDR3 has 16 amino acids. Germline V gives CDR1 LNHDA, CDR2 SQIVND (reference sequence). As DNA, the CDR3 is TGTGCCTGTATCAACCCGGGACAGGGAACGAACACTGAAGCTTTCTTT. Translation: CACINPGQGTNTEAFF.

This clonotype was observed at least ten times. V gene TRBV15 combines with J gene TRBJ1-1; the match to TRBD1 covers 8 bases. In germline, CDR1 is LNHNV, CDR2 YYDKDF (reference sequence). J was trimmed by 0 bases and V by 2 bases; bases with no gene match: 5. This CDR3 region has 16 residues. The CDR3 region has the DNA TGTGCCACCAGCAGACAGGGGGCCTCACTGAACACTGAAGCTTTCTTT. Protein product: CATSRQGASLNTEAFF.

With respect to this clonotype: Just one base apart from a much larger clone, this may be a read error. This chain uses TRBV12-3 or TRBV12-4 with TRBJ1-2; D unclear. CDR3 size: 12 residues. V was cut by 5 bases and J by 2 bases, with 6 bases left in between. The CDR3 DNA reads TGTGCCAGCAGTGGGGAGAACTATGGCTACACCTTC. Amino acids: CASSGENYGYTF.

This sequence joins TRBV5-6 and TRBJ2-5, with a weak D call TRBD1 (5 bases). From germline, CDR1 is SGHDT and CDR2 YYEEEE. Trimming stripped 2 bases from V and 3 bases from J, with 11 bases between. This CDR3 comprises 14 residues. The CDR3 protein is CASSFRYRKETQYF. Written as DNA, the CDR3 is TGTGCCAGCAGCTTCCGGTACAGGAAAGAGACCCAGTACTTC.

The V and J genes are TRBV10-3 and TRBJ2-7; tentative D call: TRBD2 (5 bases). The V end was cut by 3 bases, the J end by 2 bases, with 11 bases between. This CDR3 is 14 amino acids long. CDR1 is ENHRY, CDR2 SYGVKD, per germline. CDR3 DNA sequence: TGTGCCATCAGTGACGGGATGGGAGCCTACGAGCAGTACTTC. Protein sequence: CAISDGMGAYEQYF.

A few counts support this clonotype. This chain links TRBV5-4 with TRBJ1-2, with D hard to call. Germline V gene data show CDR1 as SGHNT and CDR2 as YYREEE (reference sequence). V was pared by 7 bases and J by 4 bases, with 14 bases between. The CDR3 loop spans 13 amino acids. The CDR3, as DNA: TGTGCCAGCCCCCGTCGGGGTTTCTATGGCTACACCTTC. Residues: CASPRRGFYGYTF.

This clonotype was observed many times. V is TRBV7-9 and J is TRBJ1-1; 7 bases align to TRBD1. There are 13 residues in the CDR3. Looked up from germline, CDR1 is SEHNR and CDR2 is FQNEAQ (reference sequence). V shed 1 base and J 6 bases; nucleotides not matched to a gene: 2. CDR3 DNA sequence: TGTGCCAGCAGCTTAGACAGGGGCGCTGAAGCTTTCTTT. This encodes CASSLDRGAEAFF.

This clonotype was recorded many times. The chain uses TRBV2 and TRBJ2-5; TRBD1 matches 7 bases. The CDR3 consists of 15 residues. Trimming cost V 5 bases and J 2 bases; bases outside gene matches: 8. Per germline, CDR1 SNHLY and CDR2 FYNNEI. The CDR3 coding sequence is TGTGCCAGCAGTCCACAGGGGAGCCGACAAGAGACCCAGTACTTC. Residues: CASSPQGSRQETQYF.

The DNA of the CDR3 is TGTGCCAGCAGCGCGGTGAGGCAGGGGCCCCAGTACTTC. It codes for CASSAVRQGPQYF. The chain uses TRBV9 and TRBJ2-5; D perhaps matches TRBD1 (6 bases). The length of the CDR3 is 13 residues. The germline V gene has CDR1 SGDLS and CDR2 YYNGEE. Between the trimmed V and J ends, which lost 3 bases and 9 bases, there was a span of 15 bases.

Only a few counts were recorded for this clonotype. The chain links TRBV20-1 to TRBJ1-1, with 7 bases identical to TRBD1. Per germline, CDR1 DFQATT and CDR2 SNEGSKA (reference sequence). Unmatched junction bases numbered 9, after V lost 4 bases and J lost 4 bases. There are 14 residues in the CDR3. The CDR3 DNA sequence: TGCAGTGCTACCAACAGGGGAGAGGGCACTGAAGCTTTCTTT. Residues: CSATNRGEGTEAFF.

V is TRBV10-3 and J is TRBJ2-7; a weak D match, TRBD1 (6 bases). Per the germline V gene, CDR1 is ENHRY and CDR2 is SYGVKD. Trimming removed 10 bases from V and 3 bases from J, with 22 bases in between. This CDR3 has 15 amino acids. The CDR3 DNA sequence: TGTGCCAGCAGCTCCCCTCGGGACACCTTCTACGAGCAGTACTTC. It specifies CASSSPRDTFYEQYF.

In regard to this clonotype: At one end the junction does not follow the germline gene, possibly because of a read error. J is TRBJ2-5 and V is TRBV15; D unclear. Germline values: CDR1 LNHNV, CDR2 YYDKDF (reference sequence). The CDR3 runs 12 residues. Here the CDR3 reads CATSRGPETRYF. The CDR3 bases are TGTGCCACCAGCAGAGGCCCGGAGACCCGGTACTTC.

This clonotype was detected many times. The V call is TRBV7-8, the J call TRBJ2-7, with D possibly being TRBD1 or TRBD2 (5 bases each). The germline V gene encodes CDR1 SGHVS and CDR2 FQNEAQ. This CDR3 contains 15 residues. V lost 3 bases and J 2 bases, leaving 14 bases between the germline ends. The CDR3 reads CASSFPGAYAYEQYF. The CDR3 DNA is TGTGCCAGCAGCTTCCCCGGGGCATACGCCTACGAGCAGTACTTC.

This rearrangement joins TRBV2 to TRBJ1-2; 7 bases are a match to TRBD1. The CDR3 sequence is 13 residues long. Trimming cost V 10 bases and J 4 bases; bases outside gene matches: 9. From germline, CDR1 is SNHLY and CDR2 FYNNEI. The CDR3 nucleotides are TGTGCCACCTCAGGGACAGCCTCCTATGGCTACACCTTC. Translation gives CATSGTASYGYTF.

This clonotype came up many times. This chain connects TRBV7-9 to TRBJ2-7; D unclear. Germline lookup yields CDR1 SEHNR and CDR2 FQNEAQ (reference sequence). CDR3 length: 12 amino acids. Trimming removed 0 bases from V and 4 bases from J, with 4 bases in between. Here the CDR3 DNA reads TGTGCCAGCAGCTTAGCGCAGTACGAGCAGTACTTC. Translating gives CASSLAQYEQYF.